The T cell receptor beta chain described here comes from a study of shared clonotypes between healthy human individuals. In this sample, this clone turned up a few times. PCR replicates performed on unsorted PBMC used about 300 ng DNA, around 33,000 T cell genomes. The repertoire was sequenced with immunoSEQ multiplex PCR; TCRdb's copy has only in-frame clones and lacks some. This table has 450,000 to 500,000 clones, approximately 81% appearing once. The V end lost 1 base, the J end lost 7 bases, and 17 bases lay between the germline ends. CDR1 is SGHAT, CDR2 FQNNGV, per germline. The CDR3 sequence is 16 residues long.

The clonotype was recovered from a woman aged 40 to 50 in good health. Some clones in this sample may be carry-over from other donors' samples. Sequencing used PBMCs. The V gene is TRBV11-2, the J gene TRBJ2-1; D is tentatively TRBD1 or TRBD2 (5 bases each). CDR3 amino acids: CASSLVRDGRRNEQFF. The CDR3 DNA sequence: TGTGCCAGCAGCTTAGTCCGGGACGGCCGTAGAAATGAGCAGTTCTTC.